This TCR beta chain emerged from a study of shared clonotypes between healthy human individuals. The CDR3 covers 15 residues. CDR1 is SGHAT, CDR2 FQNNGV, per germline. V was clipped by 3 bases and J by 2 bases; unmatched bases: 3. Memory CD4+ cells were the fraction left after CD45RA+ naive selection. Concerning this clone: Other DNA sequences in this sample translate to the same CDR3.

The protocol was immunoSEQ multiplex PCR, while the TCRdb copy is restricted to in-frame clones and leaves out a portion. The data show 2,100,000 or so clones, 95% seen once. This TCR was recovered from a man younger than 30 in good health. Sequenced input: naive CD4+ T cells sorted from blood. The subset: CD45RA+ positively selected. The gene calls are TRBV11-2 and TRBJ1-3; 8 nucleotides line up with TRBD1. CDR3 region: CASSLDRVTGNTIYF. The CDR3 bases are TGTGCCAGCAGCTTGGACAGGGTAACTGGAAACACCATATATTTT.